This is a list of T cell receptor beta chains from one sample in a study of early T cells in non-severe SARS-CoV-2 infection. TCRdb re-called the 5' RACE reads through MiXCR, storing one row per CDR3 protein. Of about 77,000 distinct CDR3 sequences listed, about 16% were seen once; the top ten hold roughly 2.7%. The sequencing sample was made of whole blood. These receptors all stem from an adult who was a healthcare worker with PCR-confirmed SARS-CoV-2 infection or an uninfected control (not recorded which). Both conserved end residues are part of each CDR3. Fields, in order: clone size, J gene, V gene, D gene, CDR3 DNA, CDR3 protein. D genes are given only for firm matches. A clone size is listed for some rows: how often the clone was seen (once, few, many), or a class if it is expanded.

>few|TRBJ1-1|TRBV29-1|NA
TGCAGCGTTCCCCGACCGGGGTACAACACTGAAGCTTTCTTT
CSVPRPGYNTEAFF
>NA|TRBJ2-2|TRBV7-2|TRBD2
TGTGCCAGCAGCTCCCTAGCGGGAACCGGGGAGCTGTTTTTT
CASSSLAGTGELFF
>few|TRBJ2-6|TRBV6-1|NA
TGTGCCAGTAACACGGGGTGGGCGGATCGCTCTGGGGCCAACGTCCTGACTTTC
CASNTGWADRSGANVLTF
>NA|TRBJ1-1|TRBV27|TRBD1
TGTGCCAGCAGTTTAATAGGGACAGGGAGTGAAGCTTTCTTT
CASSLIGTGSEAFF
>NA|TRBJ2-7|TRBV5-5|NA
TGTGCCAGCACCCAAACCGGACCTCTGGGGTACGAGCAGTACTTC
CASTQTGPLGYEQYF
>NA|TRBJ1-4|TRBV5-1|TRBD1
TGCGCCAGCAGCCTGATTTTAGGGGGCATAAAGGAAAAACTGTTTTTT
CASSLILGGIKEKLFF
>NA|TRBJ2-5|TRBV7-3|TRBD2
TGTGCCAGCAGCCCCTATGGTGGCGGGGGGTTCAACCAAGAGACCCAGTACTTC
CASSPYGGGGFNQETQYF
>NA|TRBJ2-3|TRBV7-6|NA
TGTGCCAGCAGTCTAGCCCCCGAGGGGGCAGATACGCAGTATTTT
CASSLAPEGADTQYF
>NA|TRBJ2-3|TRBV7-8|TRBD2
TGTGCCAGCAGCTTAGTCGCAGCGGGGGAGCTCACAGATACGCAGTATTTT
CASSLVAAGELTDTQYF
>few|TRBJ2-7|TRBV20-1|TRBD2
TGCAGTGCCCCCGGGGGGGGTCCTAGTTACGAGCAGTACTTC
CSAPGGGPSYEQYF
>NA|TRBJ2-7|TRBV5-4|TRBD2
TGTGCTGCTAGCGGGACTAGCGTCCACGAGCAGTACTTC
CAASGTSVHEQYF
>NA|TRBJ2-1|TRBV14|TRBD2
TGTGCCAGCAGCCGGACTAGCGGGGGGCCTCTTTTCAATGAGCAGTTCTTC
CASSRTSGGPLFNEQFF